This TCR beta chain appears in the sequencing data of a study of cytomegalovirus exposure and HLA in healthy donors. Findings and caveats of the study: Apparent HLA restriction characterized most CMV-associated TCR beta chains in a later analysis.

13 Jbeta primers and 60 Vbeta primers were used for the PCR. Some clones are missing from TCRdb's copy, which holds only in-frame ones; the method was immunoSEQ multiplex PCR. Seen here are 180,000 or so clones, about 77% observed once, and the top ten hold 2.5% to 3%. As to this clone: Its antigen is currently unknown.

The sequenced material came from PBMCs. The sequence was collected from a female donor in good health and CMV-seronegative.

CDR3 nucleotide sequence: TGTGCCAGACTGACAGTGAGCTCCTACGAGCAGTACTTC. This translates into CARLTVSSYEQYF. V is TRBV11-1 and J is TRBJ2-7; perhaps TRBD1 as D (5 bases). The CDR3 contains 13 residues. Germline V gene sequence: CDR1 SGHAT, CDR2 FQDESV (reference sequence). V was shortened by 9 bases and J by 0 bases, with 12 bases between the two germline ends.